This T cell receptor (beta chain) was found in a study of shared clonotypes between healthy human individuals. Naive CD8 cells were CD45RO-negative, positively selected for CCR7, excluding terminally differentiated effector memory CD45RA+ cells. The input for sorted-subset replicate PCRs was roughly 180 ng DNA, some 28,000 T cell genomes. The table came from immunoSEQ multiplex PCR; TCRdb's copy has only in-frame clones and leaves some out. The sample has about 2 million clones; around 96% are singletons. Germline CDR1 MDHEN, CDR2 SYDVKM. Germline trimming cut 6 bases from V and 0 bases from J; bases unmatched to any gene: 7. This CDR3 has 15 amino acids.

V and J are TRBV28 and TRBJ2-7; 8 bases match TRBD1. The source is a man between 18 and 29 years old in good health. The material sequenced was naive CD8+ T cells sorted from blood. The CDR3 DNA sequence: TGTGCCAGCAGCCCAAGACAGGGGTTCTCCTACGAGCAGTACTTC. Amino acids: CASSPRQGFSYEQYF.